Sequencing of this T cell receptor beta chain was carried out in a study of OX40 agonist ivuxolimab in advanced cancers. Overall study context: Prior anti-PD-1, anti-PD-L1 or anti-CTLA-4 therapy did not bar entry, and around 39% had some. The study, taken as a whole, reports: Clonal expansion was among the lowest in partial responders at 0.1-3.0 mg/kg, especially CD8+.

TCRdb's table, derived via immunoSEQ multiplex PCR, lists solely in-frame clones and lacks some. The data contain some 19,000 clones, approximately 84% of them singletons. This CDR3 is built from 15 residues. Per the germline V gene, CDR1 is MGHRA and CDR2 is YSYEKL. The V gene lost 0 bases and the J gene lost 3 bases, with 12 bases spanning the gap. A note on this clone: The antigen remains unidentified.

The sequence was collected from an adult with an advanced solid tumor such as melanoma, head and neck, liver or kidney cancer. The rearrangement links TRBV4-1 to TRBJ2-7; D is possibly TRBD1 (6 bases). The source material was CD4+ or CD8+ T cells sorted from blood, sampled in a trial of the OX40 agonist ivuxolimab. CDR3 residues: CASSQEGTGHYEQYF. In DNA, the CDR3 is TGCGCCAGCAGCCAAGAGGGAACAGGGCACTACGAGCAGTACTTC.